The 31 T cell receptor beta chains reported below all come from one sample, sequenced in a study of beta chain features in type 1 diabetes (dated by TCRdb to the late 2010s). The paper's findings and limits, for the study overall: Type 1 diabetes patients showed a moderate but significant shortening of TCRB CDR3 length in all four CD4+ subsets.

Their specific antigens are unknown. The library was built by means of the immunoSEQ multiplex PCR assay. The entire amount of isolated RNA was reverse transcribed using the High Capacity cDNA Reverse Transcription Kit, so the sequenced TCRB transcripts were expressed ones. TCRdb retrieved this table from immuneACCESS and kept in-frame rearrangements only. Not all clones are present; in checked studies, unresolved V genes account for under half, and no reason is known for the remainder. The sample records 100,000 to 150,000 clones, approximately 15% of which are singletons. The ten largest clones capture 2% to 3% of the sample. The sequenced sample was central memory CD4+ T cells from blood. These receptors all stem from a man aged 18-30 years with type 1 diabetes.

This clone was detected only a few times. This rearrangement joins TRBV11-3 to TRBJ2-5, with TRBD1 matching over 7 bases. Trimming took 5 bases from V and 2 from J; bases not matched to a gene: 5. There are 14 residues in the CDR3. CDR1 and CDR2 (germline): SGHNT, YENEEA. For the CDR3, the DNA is TGTGCCAGCAGCCAAGGGACAGAGCAAGAGACCCAGTACTTC. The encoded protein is CASSQGTEQETQYF.

CDR3 bases: TGTGCCACCAGCCGGGGTAACGAGCAGTACTTC. This codes for CATSRGNEQYF. The chain links TRBV15 to TRBJ2-7; the D gene is possibly TRBD2 (5 bases). This CDR3 region has 11 residues. V was clipped by 5 bases and J by 5 bases, with 7 bases between them. From germline, CDR1 is LNHNV and CDR2 YYDKDF (reference sequence).

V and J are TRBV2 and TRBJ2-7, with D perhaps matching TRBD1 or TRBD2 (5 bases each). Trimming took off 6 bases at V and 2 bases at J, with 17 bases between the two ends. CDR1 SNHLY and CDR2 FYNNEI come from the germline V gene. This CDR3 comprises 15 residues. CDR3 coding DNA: TGTGCCAGCAGCGGGGCTAGGGCTTTCGCCTACGAGCAGTACTTC. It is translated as CASSGARAFAYEQYF.

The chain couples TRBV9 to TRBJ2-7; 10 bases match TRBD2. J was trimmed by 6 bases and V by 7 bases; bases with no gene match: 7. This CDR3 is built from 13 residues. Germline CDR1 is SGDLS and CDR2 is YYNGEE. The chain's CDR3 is CASGLGLAAEQYF. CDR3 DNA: TGTGCCAGCGGGCTCGGACTAGCGGCCGAGCAGTACTTC.

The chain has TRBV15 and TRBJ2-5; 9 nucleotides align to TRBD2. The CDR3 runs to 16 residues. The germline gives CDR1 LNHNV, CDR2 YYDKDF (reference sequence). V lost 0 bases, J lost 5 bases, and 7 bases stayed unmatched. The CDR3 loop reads CATSRDLAGLGETQYF. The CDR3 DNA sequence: TGTGCCACCAGCAGAGATCTAGCGGGGCTGGGGGAGACCCAGTACTTC.

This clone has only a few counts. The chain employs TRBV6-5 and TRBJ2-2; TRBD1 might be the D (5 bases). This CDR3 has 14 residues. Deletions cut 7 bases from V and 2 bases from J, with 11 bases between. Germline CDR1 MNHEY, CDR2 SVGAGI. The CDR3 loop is CASISRANTGELFF. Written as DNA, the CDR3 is TGTGCCAGCATTAGCAGGGCCAACACCGGGGAGCTGTTTTTT.

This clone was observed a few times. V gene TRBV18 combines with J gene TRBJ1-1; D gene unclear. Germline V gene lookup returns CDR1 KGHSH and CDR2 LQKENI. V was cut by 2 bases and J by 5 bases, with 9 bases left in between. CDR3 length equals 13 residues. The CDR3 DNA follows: TGTGCCAGCTCACCAGGGGTTGGGACTGAAGCTTTCTTT. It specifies CASSPGVGTEAFF.

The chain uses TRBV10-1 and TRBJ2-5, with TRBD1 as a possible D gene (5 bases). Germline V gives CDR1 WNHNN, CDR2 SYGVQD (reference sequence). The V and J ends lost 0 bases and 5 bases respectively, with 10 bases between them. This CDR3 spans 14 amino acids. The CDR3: CASSESGAVETQYF. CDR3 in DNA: TGCGCCAGCAGTGAGTCTGGGGCAGTCGAGACCCAGTACTTC.

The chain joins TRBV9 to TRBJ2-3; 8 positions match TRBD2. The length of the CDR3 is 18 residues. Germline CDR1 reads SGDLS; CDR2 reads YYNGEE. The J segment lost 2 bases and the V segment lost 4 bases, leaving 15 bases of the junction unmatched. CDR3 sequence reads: CASSLHPGLEGLTDTQYF. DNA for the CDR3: TGTGCCAGCAGCCTCCACCCGGGACTAGAAGGGCTCACAGATACGCAGTATTTT.

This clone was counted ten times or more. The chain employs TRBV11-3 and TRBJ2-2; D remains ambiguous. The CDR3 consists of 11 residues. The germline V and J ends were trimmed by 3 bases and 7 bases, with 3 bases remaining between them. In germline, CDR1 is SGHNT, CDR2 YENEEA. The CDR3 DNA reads TGTGCCAGCAGCTTTCGCGGGGAGCTGTTTTTT. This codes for CASSFRGELFF.

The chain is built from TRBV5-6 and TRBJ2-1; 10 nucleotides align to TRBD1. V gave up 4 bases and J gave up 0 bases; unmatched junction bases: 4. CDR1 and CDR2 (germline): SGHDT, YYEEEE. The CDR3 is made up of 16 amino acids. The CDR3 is CASSADRGSSYNEQFF. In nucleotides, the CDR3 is TGTGCCAGCAGCGCGGACAGGGGGAGCTCCTACAATGAGCAGTTCTTC.

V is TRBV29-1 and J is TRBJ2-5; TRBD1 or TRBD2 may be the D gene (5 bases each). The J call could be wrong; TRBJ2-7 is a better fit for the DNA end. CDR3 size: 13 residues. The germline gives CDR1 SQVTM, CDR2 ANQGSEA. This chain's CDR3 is CSAGHGTLYEQYF. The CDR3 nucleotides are TGCAGCGCCGGCCACGGGACCCTCTACGAGCAGTACTTC.

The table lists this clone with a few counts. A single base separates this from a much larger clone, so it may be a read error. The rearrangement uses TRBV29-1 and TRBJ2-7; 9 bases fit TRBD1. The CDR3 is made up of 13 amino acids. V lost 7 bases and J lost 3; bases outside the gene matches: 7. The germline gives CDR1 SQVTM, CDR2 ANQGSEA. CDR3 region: CSGPGTGNYEQYF. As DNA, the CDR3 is TGCAGCGGCCCCGGGACAGGGAACTACGAGCAGTACTTC.

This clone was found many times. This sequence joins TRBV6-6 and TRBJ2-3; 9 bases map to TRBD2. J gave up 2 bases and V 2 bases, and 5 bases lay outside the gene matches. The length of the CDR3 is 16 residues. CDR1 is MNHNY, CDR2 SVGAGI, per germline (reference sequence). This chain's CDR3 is CASSYDAGGDTDTQYF. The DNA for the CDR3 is TGTGCCAGCAGTTACGACGCGGGAGGGGACACAGATACGCAGTATTTT.

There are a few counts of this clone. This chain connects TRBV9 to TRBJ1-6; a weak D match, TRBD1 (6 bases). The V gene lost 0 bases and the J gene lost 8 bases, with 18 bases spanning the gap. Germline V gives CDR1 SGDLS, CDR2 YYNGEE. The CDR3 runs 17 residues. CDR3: CASSVEAGDIKDSPLHF. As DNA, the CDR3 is TGTGCCAGCAGCGTAGAAGCAGGGGATATTAAGGATTCACCCCTCCACTTT.

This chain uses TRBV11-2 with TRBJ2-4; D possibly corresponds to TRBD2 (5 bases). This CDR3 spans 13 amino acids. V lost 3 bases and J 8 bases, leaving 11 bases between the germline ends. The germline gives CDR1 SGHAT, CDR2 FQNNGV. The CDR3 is CASSFGPGDIQYF. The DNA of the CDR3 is TGTGCCAGCAGCTTCGGGCCCGGGGACATTCAGTACTTC. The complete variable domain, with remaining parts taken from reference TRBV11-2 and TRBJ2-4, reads EAGVAQSPRYKIIEKRQSVAFWCNPISGHATLYWYQQILGQGPKLLIQFQNNGVVDDSQLPKDRFSAERLKGVDSTLKIQPAKLEDSAVYLCASSFGPGDIQYFGAGTRLSVL.

The CDR3 nucleotides read TGTGCCAGCAGCGGACACACAGGGGGTGCTTTCACTGAAGCTTTCTTT. Translating gives CASSGHTGGAFTEAFF. V is TRBV6-6 and J is TRBJ1-1, with 8 bases aligning to TRBD1. The CDR3 contains 16 residues. The J segment lost 4 bases and the V segment lost 6 bases, leaving 13 bases of the junction unmatched. CDR1 is MNHNY and CDR2 is SVGAGI in the germline V gene (reference sequence).

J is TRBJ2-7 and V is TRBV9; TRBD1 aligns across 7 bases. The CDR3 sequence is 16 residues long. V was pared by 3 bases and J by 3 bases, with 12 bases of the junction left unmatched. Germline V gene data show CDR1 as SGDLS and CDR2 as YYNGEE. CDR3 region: CASSEGPTGHLYEQYF. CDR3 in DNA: TGTGCCAGCAGCGAGGGACCGACAGGGCACCTCTACGAGCAGTACTTC.

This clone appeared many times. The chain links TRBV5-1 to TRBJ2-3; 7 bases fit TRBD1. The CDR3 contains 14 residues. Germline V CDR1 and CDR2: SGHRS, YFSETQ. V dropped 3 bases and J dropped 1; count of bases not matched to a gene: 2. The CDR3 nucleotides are TGCGCCAGCAGCTCCGGGACAGGCACAGATACGCAGTATTTT. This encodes CASSSGTGTDTQYF.

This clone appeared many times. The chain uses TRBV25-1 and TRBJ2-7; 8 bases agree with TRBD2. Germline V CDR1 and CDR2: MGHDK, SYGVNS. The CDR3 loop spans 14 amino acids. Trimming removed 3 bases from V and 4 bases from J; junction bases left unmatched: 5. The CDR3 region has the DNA TGTGCCAGCAGTGATCCGGGGGGGGCTTACGAGCAGTACTTC. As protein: CASSDPGGAYEQYF.

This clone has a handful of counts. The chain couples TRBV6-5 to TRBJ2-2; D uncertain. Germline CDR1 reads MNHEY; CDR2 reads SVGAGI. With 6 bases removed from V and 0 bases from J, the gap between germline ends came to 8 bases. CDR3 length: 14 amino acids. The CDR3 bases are TGTGCCAGCAGCCGGACGGCGAACACCGGGGAGCTGTTTTTT. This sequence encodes CASSRTANTGELFF.

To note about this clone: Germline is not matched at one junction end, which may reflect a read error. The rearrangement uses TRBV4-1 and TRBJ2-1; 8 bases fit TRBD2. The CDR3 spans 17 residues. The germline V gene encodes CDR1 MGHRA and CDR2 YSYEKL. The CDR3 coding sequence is TGCGCCCGCAGCCAACCTAGCGGGTATGGGGCCTACAATGAGCAGTTCTTC. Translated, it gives CARSQPSGYGAYNEQFF.

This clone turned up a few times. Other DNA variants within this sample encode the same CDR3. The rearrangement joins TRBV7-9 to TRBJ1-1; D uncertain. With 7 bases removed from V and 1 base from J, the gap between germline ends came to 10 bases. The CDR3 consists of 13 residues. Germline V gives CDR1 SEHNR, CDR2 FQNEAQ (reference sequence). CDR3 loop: CASTLTGNTEAFF. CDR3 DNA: TGTGCCAGCACCCTGACGGGGAACACTGAAGCTTTCTTT.

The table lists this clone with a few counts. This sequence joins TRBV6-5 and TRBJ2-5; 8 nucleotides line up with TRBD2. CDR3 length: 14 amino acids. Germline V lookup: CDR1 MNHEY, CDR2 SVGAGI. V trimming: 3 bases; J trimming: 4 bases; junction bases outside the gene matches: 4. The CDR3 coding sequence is TGTGCCAGCAGTTATAGGCTAGCGGGAGAGACCCAGTACTTC. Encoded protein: CASSYRLAGETQYF.

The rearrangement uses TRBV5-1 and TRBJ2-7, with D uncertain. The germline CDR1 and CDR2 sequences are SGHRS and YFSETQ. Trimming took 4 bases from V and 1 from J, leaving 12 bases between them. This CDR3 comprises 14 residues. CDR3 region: CASSTDGVSYEQYF. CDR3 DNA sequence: TGCGCCAGCAGCACGGACGGAGTATCCTACGAGCAGTACTTC.

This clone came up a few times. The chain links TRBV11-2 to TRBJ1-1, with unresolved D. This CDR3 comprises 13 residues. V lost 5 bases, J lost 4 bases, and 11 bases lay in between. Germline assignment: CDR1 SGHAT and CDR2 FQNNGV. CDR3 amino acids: CASSEGLGTEAFF. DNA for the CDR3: TGTGCCAGCAGCGAAGGGTTGGGCACTGAAGCTTTCTTT.

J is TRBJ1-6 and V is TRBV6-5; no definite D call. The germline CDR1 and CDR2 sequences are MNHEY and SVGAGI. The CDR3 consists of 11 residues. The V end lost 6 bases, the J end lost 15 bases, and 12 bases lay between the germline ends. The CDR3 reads CASRHSWILHF. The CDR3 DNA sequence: TGTGCCAGCAGGCACTCTTGGATCCTCCACTTT.

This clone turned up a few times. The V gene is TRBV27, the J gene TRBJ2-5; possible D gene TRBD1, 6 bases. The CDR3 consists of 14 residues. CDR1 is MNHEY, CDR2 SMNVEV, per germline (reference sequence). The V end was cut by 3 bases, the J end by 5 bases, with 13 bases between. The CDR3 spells CASSFQGRKETQYF. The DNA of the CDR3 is TGTGCCAGCAGTTTCCAGGGGCGCAAGGAGACCCAGTACTTC.

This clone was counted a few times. The CDR3: CASSQDRGNTGANVLTF. The CDR3 nucleotides read TGCGCCAGCAGCCAGGACAGGGGTAACACTGGGGCCAACGTCCTGACTTTC. The chain is built from TRBV4-3 and TRBJ2-6, with TRBD1 matching 9 bases. Germline CDR1 is LGHNA and CDR2 is YSLEER. J lost 2 bases, V lost 3 bases, and 5 bases had no gene match. The CDR3 runs 17 residues.

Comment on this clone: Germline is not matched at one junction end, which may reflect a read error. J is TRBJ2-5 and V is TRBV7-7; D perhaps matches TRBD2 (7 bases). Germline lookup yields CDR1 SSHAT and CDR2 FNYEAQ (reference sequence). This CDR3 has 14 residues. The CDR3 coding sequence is TGTGCTAGCAGCCTTGCGGGGGCGCGGGAGACCCAGTACTTC. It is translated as CASSLAGARETQYF.

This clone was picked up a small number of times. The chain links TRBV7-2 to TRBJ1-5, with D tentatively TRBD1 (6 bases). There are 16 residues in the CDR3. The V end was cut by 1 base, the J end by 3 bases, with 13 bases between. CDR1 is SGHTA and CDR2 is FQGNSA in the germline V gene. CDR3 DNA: TGTGCCAGCAGCTTAGTAGGTCCGGGACACAATCAGCCCCAGCATTTT. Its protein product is CASSLVGPGHNQPQHF.